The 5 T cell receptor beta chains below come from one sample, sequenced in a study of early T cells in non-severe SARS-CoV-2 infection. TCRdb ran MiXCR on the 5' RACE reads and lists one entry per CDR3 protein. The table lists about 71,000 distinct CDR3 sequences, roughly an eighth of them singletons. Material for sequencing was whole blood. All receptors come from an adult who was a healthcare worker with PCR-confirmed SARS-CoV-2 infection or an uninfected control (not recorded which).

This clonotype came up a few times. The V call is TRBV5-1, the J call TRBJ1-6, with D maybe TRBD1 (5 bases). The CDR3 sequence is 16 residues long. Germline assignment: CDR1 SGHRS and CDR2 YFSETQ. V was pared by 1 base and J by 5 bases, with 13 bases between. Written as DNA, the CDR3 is TGCGCCAGCAGCTTGATAGGGACGGATCATAATTCACCCCTCCACTTT. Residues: CASSLIGTDHNSPLHF.

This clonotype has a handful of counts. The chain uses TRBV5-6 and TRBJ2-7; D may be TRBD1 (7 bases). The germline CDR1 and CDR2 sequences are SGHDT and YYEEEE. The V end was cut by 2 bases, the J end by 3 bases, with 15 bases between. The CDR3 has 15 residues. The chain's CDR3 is CASSLPGQDYYEQYF. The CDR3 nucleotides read TGTGCCAGCAGCTTACCCGGACAGGACTACTACGAGCAGTACTTC.

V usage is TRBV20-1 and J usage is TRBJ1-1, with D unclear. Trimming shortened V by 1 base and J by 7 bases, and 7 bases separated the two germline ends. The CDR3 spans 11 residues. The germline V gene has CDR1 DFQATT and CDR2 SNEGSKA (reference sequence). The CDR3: CSARAQSEAFF. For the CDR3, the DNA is TGCAGTGCTAGAGCGCAGAGTGAAGCTTTCTTT.

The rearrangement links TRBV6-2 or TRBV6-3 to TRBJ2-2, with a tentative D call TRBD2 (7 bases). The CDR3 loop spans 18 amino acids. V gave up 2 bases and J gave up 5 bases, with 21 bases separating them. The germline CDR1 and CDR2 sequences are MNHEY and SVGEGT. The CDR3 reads CASSYIRGAQQGTGELFF. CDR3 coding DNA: TGTGCCAGCAGTTACATCCGGGGGGCCCAGCAGGGAACCGGGGAGCTGTTTTTT.

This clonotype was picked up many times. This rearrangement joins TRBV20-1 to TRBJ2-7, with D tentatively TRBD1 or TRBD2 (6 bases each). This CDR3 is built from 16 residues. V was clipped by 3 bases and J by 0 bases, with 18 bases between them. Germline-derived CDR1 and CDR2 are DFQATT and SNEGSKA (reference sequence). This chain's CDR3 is CSASPLRGVSSYEQYF. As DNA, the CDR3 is TGCAGTGCTAGCCCTCTAAGGGGGGTGAGCTCCTACGAGCAGTACTTC.